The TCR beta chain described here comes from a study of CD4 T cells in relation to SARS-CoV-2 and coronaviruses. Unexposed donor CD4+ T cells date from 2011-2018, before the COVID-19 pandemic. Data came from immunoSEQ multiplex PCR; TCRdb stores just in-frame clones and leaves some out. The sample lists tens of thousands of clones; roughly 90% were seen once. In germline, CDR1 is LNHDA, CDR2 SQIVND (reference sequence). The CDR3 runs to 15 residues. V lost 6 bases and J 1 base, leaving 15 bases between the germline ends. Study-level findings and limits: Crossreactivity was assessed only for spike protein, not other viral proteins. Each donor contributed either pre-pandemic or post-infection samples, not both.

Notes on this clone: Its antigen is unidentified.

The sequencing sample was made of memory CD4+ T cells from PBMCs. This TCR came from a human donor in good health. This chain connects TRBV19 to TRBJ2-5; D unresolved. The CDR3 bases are TGTGCCAGTAGGGCCACGGTAGCCCGCCAAGAGACCCAGTACTTC. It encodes CASRATVARQETQYF.